Sequencing of this TCR beta chain was carried out in a study of regulatory T cells in long-lasting Graves disease. To make TCR beta libraries, researchers used iRepertoire HTBI primers and Arm-PCR of CDR3 regions. In TCRdb, the multiplex PCR reads were re-called with MiXCR into one record per CDR3 protein. Altogether some 500,000 distinct CDR3 sequences are present, about 16% being singletons, with the ten largest covering more than 20%. Whole-study findings and limits: Repertoires from persistent disease leaned toward TRBV28, TRBJ1-2 and TRBJ2-5.

Germline-derived CDR1 and CDR2 are LNHDA and SQIVND (reference sequence). V gave up 2 bases and J gave up 1 base, with 11 bases separating them. This CDR3 has 15 amino acids. The table lists this clonotype with many counts. What it binds is not known. Time point here: newly diagnosed GD, antithyroid drugs for less than 3 months. There was RNA extracted from PBMCs, and the TCR library was made from it. Separately, the same data were catalogued under a study of T cells in Graves' hyperthyroidism and ophthalmopathy. In that study: Graves' hyperthyroidism showing no ophthalmopathy progression within 18 months was considered stable. Using the HTBI primer set, a first-round RT-PCR was run on the TCR CDR3. Ophthalmopathy, as predicted by the model, came a median roughly 6.5 months after the prediction.

The receptor was derived from a woman aged 40-65 years with Graves disease. The source material was peripheral blood mononuclear cells (PBMCs), sampled at new diagnosis, from a patient treated with antithyroid drugs. The V call is TRBV19, the J call TRBJ1-1; tentative D call: TRBD1 (5 bases). The CDR3 region has the DNA TGTGCCAGTAGTATAAAGGGGACTGGGAACACTGAAGCTTTCTTT. Its translation: CASSIKGTGNTEAFF.